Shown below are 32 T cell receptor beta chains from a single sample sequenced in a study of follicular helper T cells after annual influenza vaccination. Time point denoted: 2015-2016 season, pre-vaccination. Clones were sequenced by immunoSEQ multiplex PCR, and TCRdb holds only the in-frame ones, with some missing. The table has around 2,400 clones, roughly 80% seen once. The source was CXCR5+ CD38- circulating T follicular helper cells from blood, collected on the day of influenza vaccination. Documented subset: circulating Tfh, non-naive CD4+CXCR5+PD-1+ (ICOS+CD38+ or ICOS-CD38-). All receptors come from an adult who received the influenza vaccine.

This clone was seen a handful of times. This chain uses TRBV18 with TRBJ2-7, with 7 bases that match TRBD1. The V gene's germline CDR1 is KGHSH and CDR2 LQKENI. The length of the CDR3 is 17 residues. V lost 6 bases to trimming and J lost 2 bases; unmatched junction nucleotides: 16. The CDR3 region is CASSPSLGDSPTYEQYF. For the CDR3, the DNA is TGTGCCAGCTCGCCTAGTCTTGGGGACAGTCCGACCTACGAGCAGTACTTC.

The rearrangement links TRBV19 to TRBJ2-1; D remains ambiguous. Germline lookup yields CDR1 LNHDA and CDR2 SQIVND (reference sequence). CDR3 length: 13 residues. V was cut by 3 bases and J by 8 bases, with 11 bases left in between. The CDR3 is CASSILSGHEQFF. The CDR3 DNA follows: TGTGCCAGTAGTATTTTGAGTGGCCATGAGCAGTTCTTC.

CDR3: CASSSERGHTEAFF. As DNA, the CDR3 is TGTGCCAGCAGTAGTGAAAGGGGACACACTGAAGCTTTCTTT. The chain couples TRBV2 to TRBJ1-1, with D possibly TRBD1 on 5 matching bases. This CDR3 region has 14 residues. Germline CDR1 and CDR2: SNHLY and FYNNEI. With 5 bases removed from V and 3 bases from J, the gap between germline ends came to 13 bases.

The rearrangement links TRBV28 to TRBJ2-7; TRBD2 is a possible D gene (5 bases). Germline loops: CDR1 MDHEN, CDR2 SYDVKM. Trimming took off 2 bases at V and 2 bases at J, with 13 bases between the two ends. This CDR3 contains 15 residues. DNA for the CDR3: TGTGCCAGCAGTTTAAAGAGCGGAGAGGCCTACGAGCAGTACTTC. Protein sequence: CASSLKSGEAYEQYF. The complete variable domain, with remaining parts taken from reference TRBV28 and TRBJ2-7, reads DVKVTQSSRYLVKRTGEKVFLECVQDMDHENMFWYRQDPGLGLRLIYFSYDVKMKEKGDIPEGYSVSREKKERFSLILESASTNQTSMYLCASSLKSGEAYEQYFGPGTRLTVT.

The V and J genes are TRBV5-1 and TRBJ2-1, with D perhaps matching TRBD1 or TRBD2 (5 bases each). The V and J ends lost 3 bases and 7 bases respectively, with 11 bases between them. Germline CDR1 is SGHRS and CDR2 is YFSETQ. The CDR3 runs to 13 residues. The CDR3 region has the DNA TGCGCCAGCAGCTCGGGACGATCGAATGAGCAGTTCTTC. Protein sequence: CASSSGRSNEQFF.

The CDR3, as DNA: TGTGCCAGCAGACCAGGGACGAGAACTGAAGCTTTCTTT. Amino acid sequence: CASRPGTRTEAFF. The rearrangement uses TRBV28 and TRBJ1-1; a possible D gene is TRBD1 (5 bases). V lost 6 bases and J lost 5, with 13 bases in between. The V gene's germline CDR1 is MDHEN and CDR2 SYDVKM. The CDR3 has 13 amino acids.

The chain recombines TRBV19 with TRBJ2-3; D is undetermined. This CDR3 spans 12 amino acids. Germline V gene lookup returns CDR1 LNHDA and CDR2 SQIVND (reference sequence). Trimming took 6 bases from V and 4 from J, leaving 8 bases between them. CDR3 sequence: CASSRPPDTQYF. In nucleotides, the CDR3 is TGTGCCAGTAGCAGGCCTCCAGATACGCAGTATTTT.

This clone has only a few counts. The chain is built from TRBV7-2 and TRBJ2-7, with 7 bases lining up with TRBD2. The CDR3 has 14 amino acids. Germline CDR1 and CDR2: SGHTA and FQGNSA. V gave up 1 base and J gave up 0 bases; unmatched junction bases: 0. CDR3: CASSLERDSYEQYF. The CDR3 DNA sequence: TGTGCCAGCAGCTTAGAGCGGGACTCCTACGAGCAGTACTTC. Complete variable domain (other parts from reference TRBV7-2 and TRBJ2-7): GAGVSQSPSNKVTEKGKDVELRCDPISGHTALYWYRQSLGQGLEFLIYFQGNSAPDKSGLPSDRFSAERTGGSVSTLTIQRTQQEDSAVYLCASSLERDSYEQYFGPGTRLTVT.

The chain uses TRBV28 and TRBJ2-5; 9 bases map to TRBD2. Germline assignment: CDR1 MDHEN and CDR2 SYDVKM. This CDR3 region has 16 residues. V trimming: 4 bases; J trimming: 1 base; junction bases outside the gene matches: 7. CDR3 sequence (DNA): TGTGCCAGCAGTTCCCCGGGCGGGAGGGCCCAAGAGACCCAGTACTTC. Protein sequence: CASSSPGGRAQETQYF.

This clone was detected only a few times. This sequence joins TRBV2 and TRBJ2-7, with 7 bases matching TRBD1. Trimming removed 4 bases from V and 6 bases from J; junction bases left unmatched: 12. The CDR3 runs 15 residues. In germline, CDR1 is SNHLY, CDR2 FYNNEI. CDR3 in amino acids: CASSVTGTAPSEQYF. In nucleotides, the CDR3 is TGTGCCAGCAGTGTCACCGGGACAGCCCCTTCCGAGCAGTACTTC. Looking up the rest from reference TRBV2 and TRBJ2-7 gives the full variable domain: EPEVTQTPSHQVTQMGQEVILRCVPISNHLYFYWYRQILGQKVEFLVSFYNNEISEKSEIFDDQFSVERPDGSNFTLKIRSTKLEDSAMYFCASSVTGTAPSEQYFGPGTRLTVT.

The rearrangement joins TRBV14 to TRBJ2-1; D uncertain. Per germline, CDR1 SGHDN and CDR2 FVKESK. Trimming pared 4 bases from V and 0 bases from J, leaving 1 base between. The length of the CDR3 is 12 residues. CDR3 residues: CASSLSYNEQFF. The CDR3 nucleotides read TGTGCCAGCAGCCTCTCCTACAATGAGCAGTTCTTC.

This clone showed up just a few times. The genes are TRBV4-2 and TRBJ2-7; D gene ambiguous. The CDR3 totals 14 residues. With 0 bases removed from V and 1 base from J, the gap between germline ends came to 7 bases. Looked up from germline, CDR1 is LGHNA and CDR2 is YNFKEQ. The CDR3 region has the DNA TGTGCCAGCAGCCAAGATCCGGCTTCCTACGAGCAGTACTTC. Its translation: CASSQDPASYEQYF.

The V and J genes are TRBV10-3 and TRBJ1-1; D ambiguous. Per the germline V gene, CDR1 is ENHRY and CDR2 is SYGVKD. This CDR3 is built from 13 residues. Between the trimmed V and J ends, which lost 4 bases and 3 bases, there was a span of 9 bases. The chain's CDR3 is CAISAETYTEAFF. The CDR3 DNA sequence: TGTGCCATCAGTGCTGAGACTTACACTGAAGCTTTCTTT.

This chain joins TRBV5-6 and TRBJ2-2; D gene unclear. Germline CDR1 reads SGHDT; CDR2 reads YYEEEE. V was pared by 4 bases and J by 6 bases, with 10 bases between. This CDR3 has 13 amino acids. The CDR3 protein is CASSPVGSGELFF. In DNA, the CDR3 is TGTGCCAGCAGCCCCGTAGGGTCCGGGGAGCTGTTTTTT.

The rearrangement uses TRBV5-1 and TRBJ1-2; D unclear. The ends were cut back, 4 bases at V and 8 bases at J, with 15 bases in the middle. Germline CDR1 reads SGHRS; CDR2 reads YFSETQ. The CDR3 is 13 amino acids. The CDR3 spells CASSPDQRGGYTF. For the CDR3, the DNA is TGCGCCAGCAGCCCAGACCAAAGAGGAGGCTACACCTTC.

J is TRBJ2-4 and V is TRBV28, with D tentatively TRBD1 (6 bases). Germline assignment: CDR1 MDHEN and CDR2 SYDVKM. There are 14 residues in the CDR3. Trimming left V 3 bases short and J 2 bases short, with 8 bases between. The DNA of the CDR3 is TGTGCCAGCAGTTTCAGGGGAACCAAAAACATTCAGTACTTC. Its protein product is CASSFRGTKNIQYF. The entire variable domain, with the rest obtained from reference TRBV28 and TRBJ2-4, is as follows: DVKVTQSSRYLVKRTGEKVFLECVQDMDHENMFWYRQDPGLGLRLIYFSYDVKMKEKGDIPEGYSVSREKKERFSLILESASTNQTSMYLCASSFRGTKNIQYFGAGTRLSVL.

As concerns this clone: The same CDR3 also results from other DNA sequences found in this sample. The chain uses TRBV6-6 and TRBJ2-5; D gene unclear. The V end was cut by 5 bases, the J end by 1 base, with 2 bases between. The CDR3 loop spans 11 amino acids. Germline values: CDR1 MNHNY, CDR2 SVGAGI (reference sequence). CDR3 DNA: TGTGCCAGCAGTCCCCAAGAGACCCAGTACTTC. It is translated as CASSPQETQYF.

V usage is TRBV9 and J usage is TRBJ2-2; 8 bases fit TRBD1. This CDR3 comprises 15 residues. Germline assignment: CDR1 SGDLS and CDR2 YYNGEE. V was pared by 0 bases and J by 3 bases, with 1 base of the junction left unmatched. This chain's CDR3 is CASSVGQGYTGELFF. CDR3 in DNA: TGTGCCAGCAGCGTAGGACAGGGGTACACCGGGGAGCTGTTTTTT.

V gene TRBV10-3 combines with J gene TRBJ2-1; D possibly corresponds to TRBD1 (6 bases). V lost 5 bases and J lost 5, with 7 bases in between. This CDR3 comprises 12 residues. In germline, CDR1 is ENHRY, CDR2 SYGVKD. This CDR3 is CAISRDNNEQFF. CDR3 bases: TGTGCCATCAGTCGGGACAACAATGAGCAGTTCTTC.

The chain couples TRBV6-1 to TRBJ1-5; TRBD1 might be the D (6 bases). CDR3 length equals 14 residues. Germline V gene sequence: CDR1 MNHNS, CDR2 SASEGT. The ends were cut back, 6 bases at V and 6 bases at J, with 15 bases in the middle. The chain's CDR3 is CASRAQGFPQPQHF. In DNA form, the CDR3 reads TGTGCCAGCAGGGCTCAGGGGTTTCCTCAGCCCCAGCATTTT.

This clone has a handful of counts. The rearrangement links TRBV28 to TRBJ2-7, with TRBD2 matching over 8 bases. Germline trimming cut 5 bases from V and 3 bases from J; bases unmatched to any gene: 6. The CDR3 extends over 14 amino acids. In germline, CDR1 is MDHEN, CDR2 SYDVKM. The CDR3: CASSALADRYEQYF. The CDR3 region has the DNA TGTGCCAGCAGTGCACTAGCGGACCGCTACGAGCAGTACTTC.

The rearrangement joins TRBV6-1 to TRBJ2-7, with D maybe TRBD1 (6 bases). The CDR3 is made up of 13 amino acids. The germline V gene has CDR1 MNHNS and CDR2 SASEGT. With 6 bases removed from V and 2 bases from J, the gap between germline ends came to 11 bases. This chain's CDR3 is CASSRQATYEQYF. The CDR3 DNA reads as TGTGCCAGCAGCCGACAGGCTACCTACGAGCAGTACTTC.

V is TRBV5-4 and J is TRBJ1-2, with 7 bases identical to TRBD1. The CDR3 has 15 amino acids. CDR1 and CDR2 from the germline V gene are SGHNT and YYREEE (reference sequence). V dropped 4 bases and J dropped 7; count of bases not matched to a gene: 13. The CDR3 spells CASSPDKGALGGYTF. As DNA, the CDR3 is TGTGCCAGCAGCCCAGACAAGGGGGCGCTGGGTGGCTACACCTTC.

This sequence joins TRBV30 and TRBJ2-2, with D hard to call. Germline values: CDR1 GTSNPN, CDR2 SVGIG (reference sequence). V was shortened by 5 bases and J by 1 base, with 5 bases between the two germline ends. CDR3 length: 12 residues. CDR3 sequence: CAWSVNTGELFF. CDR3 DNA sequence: TGTGCCTGGTCAGTGAACACCGGGGAGCTGTTTTTT. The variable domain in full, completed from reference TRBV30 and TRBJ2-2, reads SQTIHQWPATLVQPVGSPLSLECTVEGTSNPNLYWYRQAAGRGLQLLFYSVGIGQISSEVPQNLSASRPQDRQFILSSKKLLLSDSGFYLCAWSVNTGELFFGEGSRLTVL.

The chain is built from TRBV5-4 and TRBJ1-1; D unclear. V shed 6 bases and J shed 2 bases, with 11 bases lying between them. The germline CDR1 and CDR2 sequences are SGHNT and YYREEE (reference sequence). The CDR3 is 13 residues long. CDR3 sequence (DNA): TGTGCCAGCAACTTAAAGGGTAACACTGAAGCTTTCTTT. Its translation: CASNLKGNTEAFF.

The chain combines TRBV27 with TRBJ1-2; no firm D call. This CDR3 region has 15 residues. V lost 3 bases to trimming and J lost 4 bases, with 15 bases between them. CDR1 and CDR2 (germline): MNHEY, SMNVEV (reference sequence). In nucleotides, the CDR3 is TGTGCCAGCAGTTTCAAAGGCAGCCCTTCCTATGGCTACACCTTC. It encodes CASSFKGSPSYGYTF.

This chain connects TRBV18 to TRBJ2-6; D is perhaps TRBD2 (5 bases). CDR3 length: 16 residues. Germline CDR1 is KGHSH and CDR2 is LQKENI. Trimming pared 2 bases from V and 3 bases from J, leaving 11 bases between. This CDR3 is CASSPRRPVGANVLTF. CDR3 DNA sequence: TGTGCCAGCTCACCAAGGAGGCCCGTTGGGGCCAACGTCCTGACTTTC.

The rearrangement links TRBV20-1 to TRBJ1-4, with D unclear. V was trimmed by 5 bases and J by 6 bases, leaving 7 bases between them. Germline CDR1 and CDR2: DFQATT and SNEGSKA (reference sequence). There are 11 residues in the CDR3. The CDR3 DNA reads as TGCAGTGCTTGGAAAGATGAAAAACTGTTTTTT. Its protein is CSAWKDEKLFF.

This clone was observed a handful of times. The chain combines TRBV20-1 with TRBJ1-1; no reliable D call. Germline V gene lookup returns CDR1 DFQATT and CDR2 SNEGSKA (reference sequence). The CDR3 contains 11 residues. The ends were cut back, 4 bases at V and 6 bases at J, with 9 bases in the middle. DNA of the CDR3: TGCAGTGCTAAGGGAGTTCCTGAAGCTTTCTTT. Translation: CSAKGVPEAFF.

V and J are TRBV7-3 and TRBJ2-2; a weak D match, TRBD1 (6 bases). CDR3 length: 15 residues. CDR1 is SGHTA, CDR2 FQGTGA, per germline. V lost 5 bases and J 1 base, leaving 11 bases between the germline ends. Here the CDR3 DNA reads TGTGCCAGCAGCCCCGACAGGAGGAACACCGGGGAGCTGTTTTTT. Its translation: CASSPDRRNTGELFF.

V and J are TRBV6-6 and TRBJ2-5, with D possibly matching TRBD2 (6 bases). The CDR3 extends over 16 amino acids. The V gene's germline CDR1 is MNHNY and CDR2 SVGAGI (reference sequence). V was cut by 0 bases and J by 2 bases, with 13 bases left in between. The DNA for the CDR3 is TGTGCCAGCAGTTACTCCGGCGGGGTAGGGCAAGAGACCCAGTACTTC. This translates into CASSYSGGVGQETQYF.

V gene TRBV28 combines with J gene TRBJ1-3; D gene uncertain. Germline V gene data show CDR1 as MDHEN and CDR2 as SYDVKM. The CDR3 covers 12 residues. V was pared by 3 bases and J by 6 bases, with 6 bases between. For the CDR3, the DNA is TGTGCCAGCAGTTTGACTGAAAACACCATATATTTT. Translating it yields CASSLTENTIYF.